The present entry profiles one T cell receptor beta chain with its context. Its antigen has not been determined. There are no base qualities to consult, and no much larger clone falls within one base. This sample was taken from a study of control samples from healthy donors and cancer patients (dated by TCRdb to the early 2020s). Library prep was done by the immunoSEQ multiplex PCR assay. In its TCRdb copy, this immuneACCESS table keeps in-frame sequences only and misses some clones. Where compared with another copy, unresolved V genes explain less than half of these, and the others have no known cause. For this sample the table gives about 140,000 clones, of which 80% to 95% were detected only once. 11% of the sample rests with the top ten. The cysteine opens and the phenylalanine closes a CDR3 of 18 amino acids. This entry keeps only the CDR3 DNA: 54 bases, framed from base 1.

The sequenced material came from blood. The TCR sequence derives from a young man in good health. The sequence links TRBV21-1 to TRBJ2-6; the DNA was not used to check the table's D call, TRBD2. TRBV21-1 is a documented pseudogene. The base sequence is TGTGCCAGCAGCAAGGCGGGGGACGGTCTTGTGGGGGCCAACGTCCTGACTTTC. Translated, it gives CASSKAGDGLVGANVLTF.